The 21 T cell receptor beta chains given below trace back to one sample, sequenced in a study of OX40 agonist ivuxolimab in advanced cancers. Library preparation was by the immunoSEQ multiplex PCR assay. Not all clones reach the TCRdb copy of this immuneACCESS table, which keeps in-frame sequences only. Checked studies attribute under half of the gap to unresolved V genes and leave the rest unexplained. This sample holds 37,000 or so clones; roughly four fifths were observed only once. The ten largest clonotypes hold about 2% of the sample. The material was CD4+ or CD8+ T cells sorted from blood, obtained in a trial of the OX40 agonist ivuxolimab. These receptors were collected from an adult with an advanced solid tumor such as melanoma, head and neck, liver or kidney cancer.

The gene calls are TRBV5-8 and TRBJ1-6, with 9 bases identical to TRBD1. Germline V gives CDR1 SGHTS, CDR2 YDEGEE. This CDR3 spans 16 amino acids. V trimming: 4 bases; J trimming: 6 bases; junction bases outside the gene matches: 8. The chain's CDR3 is CASSTGTGRGNSPLHF. As DNA, the CDR3 is TGTGCCAGCAGCACGGGGACAGGGCGCGGTAATTCACCCCTCCACTTT.

This rearrangement joins TRBV5-1 to TRBJ2-1; tentative D call: TRBD1 (5 bases). The germline CDR1 and CDR2 sequences are SGHRS and YFSETQ. Trimming cost V 3 bases and J 0 bases, with 13 bases left between them. This CDR3 region has 16 residues. CDR3 residues: CASSSSRGFSYNEQFF. The CDR3 DNA follows: TGCGCCAGCAGCTCAAGTAGGGGCTTCTCCTACAATGAGCAGTTCTTC.

The rearrangement joins TRBV5-1 to TRBJ2-7; 7 bases match TRBD1. V gave up 4 bases and J gave up 0 bases; unmatched junction bases: 10. The CDR3 sequence is 16 residues long. The germline V gene encodes CDR1 SGHRS and CDR2 YFSETQ. The CDR3 protein is CASSGSGTVASYEQYF. DNA of the CDR3: TGCGCCAGCAGCGGATCCGGGACAGTAGCCTCCTACGAGCAGTACTTC.

This clone appeared once. The DNA for the CDR3 is TGTGCCAGCAGCTCAGGGAGGGACACTGAAGCTTTCTTT. Translation: CASSSGRDTEAFF. The V and J genes are TRBV7-3 and TRBJ1-1, with a tentative D call TRBD1 (5 bases). V was clipped by 4 bases and J by 3 bases, with 9 bases between them. Germline CDR1 reads SGHTA; CDR2 reads FQGTGA. This CDR3 contains 13 residues.

The chain has TRBV5-1 and TRBJ2-1, with 10 bases matching TRBD2. Germline CDR1 is SGHRS and CDR2 is YFSETQ. Unmatched junction bases numbered 3, after V lost 5 bases and J lost 4 bases. The CDR3 is made up of 14 amino acids. CDR3 sequence reads: CASRGLAKYNEQFF. The DNA for the CDR3 is TGCGCCAGCAGGGGACTAGCGAAATACAATGAGCAGTTCTTC.

The chain combines TRBV5-1 with TRBJ2-5, with 7 bases identical to TRBD1. V lost 4 bases, J lost 2 bases, and 11 bases stayed unmatched. The CDR3 extends over 16 amino acids. The germline V gene encodes CDR1 SGHRS and CDR2 YFSETQ. Written as DNA, the CDR3 is TGCGCCAGCAGCCCGCCTTTAGGGGGCCCTCAAGAGACCCAGTACTTC. Encoded protein: CASSPPLGGPQETQYF.

The rearrangement links TRBV5-4 to TRBJ1-2; weak D call: TRBD1 (6 bases). The germline gives CDR1 SGHNT, CDR2 YYREEE (reference sequence). The CDR3 is made up of 13 amino acids. Trimming pared 4 bases from V and 2 bases from J, leaving 9 bases between. The CDR3 coding sequence is TGTGCCAGCAGCGACGACAGGAACTATGGCTACACCTTC. This sequence encodes CASSDDRNYGYTF.

The chain carries TRBV5-5 and TRBJ2-5; D not certain. The V end was cut by 6 bases, the J end by 11 bases, with 20 bases between. Germline CDR1 SGHKS, CDR2 YYEKEE (reference sequence). The CDR3 runs 13 residues. CDR3 nucleotide sequence: TGTGCCAGCACCTTAGGCCTAGACCGACTGCAGTACTTC. It codes for CASTLGLDRLQYF.

The genes are TRBV6-1 and TRBJ1-3; no reliable D call. The CDR3 contains 15 residues. Trimming stripped 5 bases from V and 0 bases from J, with 11 bases between. Looked up from germline, CDR1 is MNHNS and CDR2 is SASEGT. The CDR3 reads CASSPMARSGNTIYF. DNA for the CDR3: TGTGCCAGCAGTCCTATGGCCCGCTCTGGAAACACCATATATTTT.

The chain joins TRBV19 to TRBJ1-2, with D unclear. Per the germline V gene, CDR1 is LNHDA and CDR2 is SQIVND (reference sequence). The CDR3 totals 14 residues. Deletions cut 1 base from V and 2 bases from J, with 8 bases between. CDR3 nucleotide sequence: TGTGCCAGTAGTATAGGGGCAACCAACTATGGCTACACCTTC. This translates into CASSIGATNYGYTF.

This chain connects TRBV28 to TRBJ1-5; maybe TRBD1 (5 bases). The CDR3 length is 13 residues. V gave up 11 bases and J gave up 4 bases, with 15 bases separating them. Germline CDR1 is MDHEN and CDR2 is SYDVKM. DNA for the CDR3: TGTGCCGCTGGGTCGGACAATAATCAGCCCCAGCATTTT. Translated, it gives CAAGSDNNQPQHF.

The chain joins TRBV14 to TRBJ2-4, with D perhaps matching TRBD1 (5 bases). V lost 4 bases and J 7 bases, leaving 14 bases between the germline ends. CDR3 length: 14 amino acids. Germline loops: CDR1 SGHDN, CDR2 FVKESK. The CDR3 reads CASSPKGSVNIQYF. CDR3 DNA: TGTGCCAGCAGCCCAAAGGGGTCCGTCAACATTCAGTACTTC.

The J gene is TRBJ1-2, the V gene TRBV6-5; TRBD1 aligns across 11 bases. Trimming removed 0 bases from V and 5 bases from J; junction bases left unmatched: 5. The length of the CDR3 is 16 residues. Germline V gene lookup returns CDR1 MNHEY and CDR2 SVGAGI. The DNA of the CDR3 is TGTGCCAGCAGTTACTCAGGGACAGGGGGTTATTATGGCTACACCTTC. Translation: CASSYSGTGGYYGYTF.

This clone appeared a single time. The V gene is TRBV7-9, the J gene TRBJ2-5, with D perhaps matching TRBD2 (6 bases). The germline V gene has CDR1 SEHNR and CDR2 FQNEAQ (reference sequence). The CDR3 is 17 residues long. V lost 6 bases, J lost 4 bases, and 24 bases lay in between. CDR3 residues: CASRRWIQGGTRETQYF. CDR3 in DNA: TGTGCCAGCAGGCGGTGGATCCAGGGAGGTACCAGAGAGACCCAGTACTTC.

The gene calls are TRBV6-6 and TRBJ1-1; 8 nucleotides agree with TRBD1. The CDR3 loop spans 15 amino acids. Germline V CDR1 and CDR2: MNHNY, SVGAGI (reference sequence). V gave up 8 bases and J gave up 3 bases; unmatched junction bases: 11. The CDR3 protein is CASHDRGKDYTEAFF. CDR3 in DNA: TGTGCCAGCCACGACAGGGGTAAAGATTACACTGAAGCTTTCTTT.

The chain is built from TRBV2 and TRBJ2-2; D is unresolved. Germline loops: CDR1 SNHLY, CDR2 FYNNEI. There are 15 residues in the CDR3. CDR3 sequence: CASEDWNLDTGELFF. CDR3 sequence (DNA): TGTGCTTCTGAGGATTGGAACTTGGACACCGGGGAGCTGTTTTTT.

The rearrangement uses TRBV6-5 and TRBJ1-1, with TRBD1 as a possible D gene (6 bases). CDR3 length: 14 residues. The germline gives CDR1 MNHEY, CDR2 SVGAGI. Between the trimmed V and J ends, which lost 4 bases and 8 bases, there was a span of 17 bases. CDR3 DNA: TGTGCCAGCAGTTTCCTCCCGACAGGCAGGGAAGCTTTCTTT. This encodes CASSFLPTGREAFF.

V usage is TRBV7-9 and J usage is TRBJ1-4, with 10 bases fitting TRBD1. J was trimmed by 5 bases and V by 0 bases; bases with no gene match: 3. The germline CDR1 and CDR2 sequences are SEHNR and FQNEAQ (reference sequence). The CDR3 loop spans 16 amino acids. The CDR3 DNA sequence: TGTGCCAGCAGCTTAGCAGGGACAGGGGCGAATGAAAAACTGTTTTTT. As protein: CASSLAGTGANEKLFF.

For this clone: Within the sample, other DNA sequences also encode this same CDR3. The V and J genes are TRBV19 and TRBJ1-3; no clear D gene. This CDR3 comprises 10 residues. Germline CDR1 reads LNHDA; CDR2 reads SQIVND (reference sequence). V lost 9 bases and J 5 bases, leaving 5 bases between the germline ends. The CDR3 loop reads CASERNTIYF. The CDR3 nucleotides are TGTGCCAGCGAGAGAAACACCATATATTTT.

Regarding this clone: It is unclear where the CDR3 begins or ends on the DNA, so no DNA is shown, and the CDR3 is as TCRdb lists it. This rearrangement joins TRBV5-4 to TRBJ2-7; whether TRBD2, the table's D call, matches the DNA was not checked. Germline V gene lookup returns CDR1 SGHNT and CDR2 YYREEE (reference sequence). The length of the CDR3 is 14 amino acids, counting both ends. The CDR3 region is CASSTSGLAFEQYF.

CDR3 in amino acids: CAISESGQSSGNTIYF. DNA for the CDR3: TGTGCCATCAGTGAGTCGGGACAAAGCTCTGGAAACACCATATATTTT. The J gene is TRBJ1-3, the V gene TRBV10-3, with D perhaps TRBD1 (6 bases). The germline CDR1 and CDR2 sequences are ENHRY and SYGVKD. This CDR3 has 16 amino acids. V was cut by 0 bases and J by 0 bases, with 9 bases left in between.